These 20 T cell receptor beta chains share one sample of origin, sequenced in a study of OX40 agonist ivuxolimab in advanced cancers. Measured with immunoSEQ multiplex PCR; TCRdb has only the in-frame clones, and not every one. The sample holds 55,000 to 70,000 clones; roughly 80% are singletons and the top ten take less than 3.5%. Sequences were derived from CD4+ or CD8+ T cells sorted from blood, sampled in a trial of the OX40 agonist ivuxolimab. Receptors originate from an adult with an advanced solid tumor such as melanoma, head and neck, liver or kidney cancer.

V gene TRBV5-1 combines with J gene TRBJ2-7; 14 positions agree with TRBD2. The CDR3 totals 17 residues. With 2 bases clipped from V and 2 bases from J, the junction kept 6 bases outside the gene matches. CDR1 and CDR2 from the germline V gene are SGHRS and YFSETQ. The CDR3 bases are TGCGCCAGCAGCTTAGGGACTAGCGGGGGCCGACCCTACGAGCAGTACTTC. Residues: CASSLGTSGGRPYEQYF.

The gene calls are TRBV19 and TRBJ2-3, with TRBD1 matching over 7 bases. Trimming took 6 bases from V and 1 from J; bases not matched to a gene: 7. The CDR3 is 15 residues long. CDR1 is LNHDA, CDR2 SQIVND, per germline (reference sequence). CDR3 DNA sequence: TGTGCCAGTAGAGGTAGGGGGCGGGGCACAGATACGCAGTATTTT. It is translated as CASRGRGRGTDTQYF.

The chain combines TRBV7-8 with TRBJ1-2; D possibly corresponds to TRBD1 (5 bases). This CDR3 spans 16 amino acids. Trimming stripped 4 bases from V and 0 bases from J, with 15 bases between. Looked up from germline, CDR1 is SGHVS and CDR2 is FQNEAQ. Here the CDR3 DNA reads TGTGCCAGCAGCTCCGCGGGGCTAATAACTAACTATGGCTACACCTTC. Amino acids: CASSSAGLITNYGYTF.

V is TRBV28 and J is TRBJ1-1; TRBD1 matches 11 bases. Germline V gene sequence: CDR1 MDHEN, CDR2 SYDVKM. This CDR3 is 14 amino acids long. The V and J ends lost 4 bases and 7 bases, in that order; junction bases with no gene match: 5. The CDR3 nucleotides read TGTGCCAGCAGTTCCGGGACAGGGGGTGATGAAGCTTTCTTT. Protein: CASSSGTGGDEAFF.

This clone has more than one count but fewer than ten. This chain joins TRBV19 and TRBJ2-3; 8 bases line up with TRBD2. V was pared by 9 bases and J by 4 bases, with 12 bases of the junction left unmatched. Germline CDR1 is LNHDA and CDR2 is SQIVND (reference sequence). This CDR3 spans 15 amino acids. Here the CDR3 DNA reads TGTGCCAGAGCCCCCAGCGGGAGCGGACCAGATACGCAGTATTTT. This sequence encodes CARAPSGSGPDTQYF.

Written as DNA, the CDR3 is TGTGCCAGCAGTGGAGATACCGGCTACACCTTC. Translating it yields CASSGDTGYTF. The chain carries TRBV2 and TRBJ1-2; D ambiguous. The V end was cut by 4 bases, the J end by 8 bases, with 8 bases between. Germline-derived CDR1 and CDR2 are SNHLY and FYNNEI. This CDR3 is built from 11 residues.

This clone was counted between two and nine times. V usage is TRBV19 and J usage is TRBJ1-6; 12 positions match TRBD1. This CDR3 has 14 amino acids. V lost 5 bases and J lost 7; bases outside the gene matches: 0. Per the germline V gene, CDR1 is LNHDA and CDR2 is SQIVND (reference sequence). This chain's CDR3 is CASSGTGGNSPLHF. The CDR3 DNA reads TGTGCCAGTAGTGGGACAGGGGGCAATTCACCCCTCCACTTT.

The genes are TRBV12-2 and TRBJ1-2; the table's D call, TRBD1, has no DNA check behind it. TRBV12-2 is deemed a pseudogene. This CDR3 is built from 14 residues. The CDR3 DNA reads TGTGCAAGTCGCTTTACAGGGGAATTCTATGGCTACACCTTC. Translation: CASRFTGEFYGYTF.

This CDR3 is CASSFQGARGGLAFF. In DNA, the CDR3 is TGTGCCAGCAGCTTCCAGGGGGCCCGAGGGGGTCTAGCTTTCTTT. This chain links TRBV7-2 with TRBJ1-1; 8 positions match TRBD1. V lost 3 bases to trimming and J lost 10 bases; unmatched junction nucleotides: 13. This CDR3 spans 15 amino acids. Germline V gene data show CDR1 as SGHTA and CDR2 as FQGNSA.

This chain links TRBV4-2 with TRBJ2-7; 7 bases are a match to TRBD2. Germline V gene sequence: CDR1 LGHNA, CDR2 YNFKEQ. V shed 0 bases, J shed 7 bases, and the junction held 15 bases outside the gene matches. This CDR3 has 17 amino acids. The CDR3 bases are TGTGCCAGCAGCCAAGATACGACTAGCCCCAGTGGTCGGGAGCAGTACTTC. Its protein product is CASSQDTTSPSGREQYF.

The rearrangement uses TRBV30 and TRBJ2-5, with D possibly being TRBD2 (6 bases). Germline lookup yields CDR1 GTSNPN and CDR2 SVGIG (reference sequence). The CDR3 loop spans 14 amino acids. V was shortened by 4 bases and J by 6 bases, with 18 bases between the two germline ends. The DNA of the CDR3 is TGTGCCTGGAACTGGCTTGGGAGGAAGAAGACCCAGTACTTC. It specifies CAWNWLGRKKTQYF.

The rearrangement uses TRBV7-6 and TRBJ2-2; a possible D gene is TRBD1 (6 bases). The CDR3 totals 14 residues. Trimming pared 5 bases from V and 2 bases from J, leaving 9 bases between. CDR1 and CDR2 (germline): SGHVS, FNYEAQ. The CDR3 DNA reads TGTGCCAGCAGCCCCAGGGGCAACACCGGGGAGCTGTTTTTT. The encoded protein is CASSPRGNTGELFF.

This CDR3 reads CASSPQGVVADTQYF. CDR3 coding DNA: TGTGCCAGCAGCCCACAGGGGGTGGTTGCAGATACGCAGTATTTT. The chain links TRBV7-9 to TRBJ2-3; the match to TRBD1 covers 8 bases. J lost 4 bases, V lost 5 bases, and 8 bases had no gene match. Germline V gives CDR1 SEHNR, CDR2 FQNEAQ (reference sequence). The CDR3 extends over 15 amino acids. Combining the CDR3 with reference TRBV7-9 and TRBJ2-3 gives the whole variable domain DTGVSQNPRHKITKRGQNVTFRCDPISEHNRLYWYRQTLGQGPEFLTYFQNEAQLEKSRLLSDRFSAERPKGSFSTLEIQRTEQGDSAMYLCASSPQGVVADTQYFGPGTRLTVL.

V is TRBV18 and J is TRBJ1-6; D is unclear. V gave up 8 bases and J gave up 13 bases, with 9 bases separating them. This CDR3 contains 10 residues. Germline lookup yields CDR1 KGHSH and CDR2 LQKENI. For the CDR3, the DNA is TGTGCCAGCCCCCTAGGTCCCCTCCACTTT. It encodes CASPLGPLHF.

The rearrangement uses TRBV19 and TRBJ1-4; no firm D call. The CDR3 extends over 14 amino acids. The germline CDR1 and CDR2 sequences are LNHDA and SQIVND (reference sequence). Between the trimmed V and J ends, which lost 8 bases and 0 bases, there was a span of 10 bases. The DNA of the CDR3 is TGTGCCAGTGCTAGACGGGCAACTAATGAAAAACTGTTTTTT. Translation gives CASARRATNEKLFF.

The rearrangement links TRBV28 to TRBJ1-5; possible D gene TRBD1, 6 bases. Germline loops: CDR1 MDHEN, CDR2 SYDVKM. This CDR3 has 17 residues. Trimming removed 3 bases at V and 0 bases at J, with 15 bases between. The CDR3 coding sequence is TGTGCCAGCAGTTTGGCGGGGGGCCTATATAGCAATCAGCCCCAGCATTTT. Protein product: CASSLAGGLYSNQPQHF.

In DNA form, the CDR3 reads TGTGCCAGCAGCGTTTCGGCAGGGAACACCGGGGAGCTGTTTTTT. It codes for CASSVSAGNTGELFF. This chain links TRBV9 with TRBJ2-2; unclear D gene. Trimming left V 2 bases short and J 1 base short, with 9 bases between. The CDR3 consists of 15 residues. The germline gives CDR1 SGDLS, CDR2 YYNGEE. The whole variable domain, remainder taken from reference TRBV9 and TRBJ2-2, is DSGVTQTPKHLITATGQRVTLRCSPRSGDLSVYWYQQSLDQGLQFLIQYYNGEERAKGNILERFSAQQFPDLHSELNLSSLELGDSALYFCASSVSAGNTGELFFGEGSRLTVL.

The sample holds one count of this clone. This sequence joins TRBV7-2 and TRBJ2-2; 9 bases are a match to TRBD1. Germline values: CDR1 SGHTA, CDR2 FQGNSA. V gave up 7 bases and J gave up 1 base; unmatched junction bases: 4. The CDR3 is 15 residues long. The CDR3 sequence: CASTPGQGNTGELFF. Written as DNA, the CDR3 is TGTGCCAGCACCCCGGGACAGGGGAACACCGGGGAGCTGTTTTTT. The full variable domain, its missing parts supplied by reference TRBV7-2 and TRBJ2-2, is GAGVSQSPSNKVTEKGKDVELRCDPISGHTALYWYRQSLGQGLEFLIYFQGNSAPDKSGLPSDRFSAERTGGSVSTLTIQRTQQEDSAVYLCASTPGQGNTGELFFGEGSRLTVL.

In this sample, this clone turned up a few times. The sample contains more than one DNA sequence encoding this CDR3. The chain links TRBV5-1 to TRBJ2-5, with TRBD2 matching over 13 bases. This CDR3 is 15 amino acids long. V lost 3 bases to trimming and J lost 2 bases; unmatched junction nucleotides: 1. Germline CDR1 SGHRS, CDR2 YFSETQ. The CDR3 region has the DNA TGCGCCAGCAGCTGGGGACTAGCGGGGCAAGAGACCCAGTACTTC. It is translated as CASSWGLAGQETQYF. Looking up the rest from reference TRBV5-1 and TRBJ2-5 gives the full variable domain: KAGVTQTPRYLIKTRGQQVTLSCSPISGHRSVSWYQQTPGQGLQFLFEYFSETQRNKGNFPGRFSGRQFSNSRSEMNVSTLELGDSALYLCASSWGLAGQETQYFGPGTRLLVL.

This clone showed up just once. The CDR3 sequence is CASSSDGSYNEQFF. The DNA for the CDR3 is TGTGCCAGCAGTTCCGACGGGTCCTACAATGAGCAGTTCTTC. The rearrangement joins TRBV27 to TRBJ2-1, with unresolved D. The germline CDR1 and CDR2 sequences are MNHEY and SMNVEV (reference sequence). V was shortened by 4 bases and J by 1 base, with 8 bases between the two germline ends. This CDR3 spans 14 amino acids.